This T cell receptor beta chain appears in the sequencing data of a study of cytomegalovirus exposure and HLA in healthy donors. Across the study: An earlier analysis identified 100 million to 130 million unique TCR beta sequences in about 179 million T cells.

Findings and caveats of the study: The study dropped some indistinguishable V segments, TRBV6-2 and TRBV6-3 among them. TCR beta chain V- and J-gene trimming was linked, in a later analysis, to a missense variant in DCLRE1C.

This CDR3 spans 14 amino acids. V was trimmed by 3 bases and J by 2 bases, leaving 9 bases between them. CDR1 is SGHRS, CDR2 YFSETQ, per germline. A word on this clone: Antigen specificity is unknown.

PCR amplification relied on 60 Vbeta primers (plus 13 Jbeta primers). Per the original methods: Later reanalysis found approximately 80 million unique TCR beta chains, around 9.9 million of them shared. Generated by immunoSEQ multiplex PCR, the TCRdb table keeps only in-frame clones and is missing some. V, J and clone size reflect that table, while D and trimming were determined from the DNA. The table records around 90,000 clones, more than 75% of them present only once. V and J are TRBV5-1 and TRBJ2-1, with a possible D match to TRBD2 (6 bases). The sequenced sample was PBMCs. This TCR came from a man aged 25 to 45 in good health and CMV-seropositive. The CDR3, as DNA: TGCGCCAGCAGCTCCGGGAGTCCCTACAATGAGCAGTTCTTC. Protein sequence: CASSSGSPYNEQFF.